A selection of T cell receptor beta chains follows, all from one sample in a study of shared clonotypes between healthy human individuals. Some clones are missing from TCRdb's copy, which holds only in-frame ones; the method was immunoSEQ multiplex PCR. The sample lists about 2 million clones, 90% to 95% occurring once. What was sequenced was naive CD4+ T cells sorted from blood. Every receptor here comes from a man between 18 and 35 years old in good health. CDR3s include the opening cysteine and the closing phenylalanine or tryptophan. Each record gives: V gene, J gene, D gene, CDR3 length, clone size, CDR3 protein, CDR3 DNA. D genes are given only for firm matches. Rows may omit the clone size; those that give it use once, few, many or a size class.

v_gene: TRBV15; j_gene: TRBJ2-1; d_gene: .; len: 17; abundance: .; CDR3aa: CATSRAQGPLNYNEQFF; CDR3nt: TGTGCCACCAGCAGGGCCCAGGGTCCCCTAAACTACAATGAGCAGTTCTTC
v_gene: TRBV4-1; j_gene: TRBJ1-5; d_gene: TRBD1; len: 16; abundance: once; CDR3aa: CASSPRDRGSNQPQHF; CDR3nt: TGCGCCAGCAGCCCTCGGGACAGGGGAAGCAATCAGCCCCAGCATTTT
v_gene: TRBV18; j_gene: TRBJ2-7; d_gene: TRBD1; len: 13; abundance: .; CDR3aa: CASSPGTGYEQYF; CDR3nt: TGTGCCAGCTCACCCGGGACAGGCTACGAGCAGTACTTC
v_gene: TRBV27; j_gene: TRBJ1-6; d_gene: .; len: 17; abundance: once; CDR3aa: CASSLGGALSYNSPLHF; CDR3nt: TGTGCCAGCAGTTTAGGTGGGGCTCTCTCCTATAATTCACCCCTCCACTTT
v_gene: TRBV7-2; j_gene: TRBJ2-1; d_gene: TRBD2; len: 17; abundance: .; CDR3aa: CASSLRTSGRPYNEQFF; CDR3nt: TGTGCCAGCAGCTTACGGACTAGCGGGAGGCCCTACAATGAGCAGTTCTTC
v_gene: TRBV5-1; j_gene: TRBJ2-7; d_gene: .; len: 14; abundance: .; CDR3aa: CASSLTGTTYEQYF; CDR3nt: TGCGCCAGCAGCTTGACAGGGACGACCTACGAGCAGTACTTC
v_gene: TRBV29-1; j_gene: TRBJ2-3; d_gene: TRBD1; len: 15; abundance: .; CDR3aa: CSVEVFGTDTDTQYF; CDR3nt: TGCAGCGTTGAGGTATTCGGGACAGACACAGATACGCAGTATTTT
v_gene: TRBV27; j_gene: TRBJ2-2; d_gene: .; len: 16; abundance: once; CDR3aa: CASGMSVRVDTGELFF; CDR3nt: TGTGCCAGCGGTATGTCTGTCAGGGTTGACACCGGGGAGCTGTTTTTT
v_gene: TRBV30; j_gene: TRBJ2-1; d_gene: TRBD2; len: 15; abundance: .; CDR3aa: CAWKTLSGRANEQFF; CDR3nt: TGTGCCTGGAAGACCCTAAGCGGGAGGGCCAATGAGCAGTTCTTC
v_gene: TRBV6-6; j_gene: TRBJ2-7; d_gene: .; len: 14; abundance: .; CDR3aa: CASSYVLRPYEQYF; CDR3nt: TGTGCCAGCAGTTACGTCCTACGTCCCTACGAGCAGTACTTC
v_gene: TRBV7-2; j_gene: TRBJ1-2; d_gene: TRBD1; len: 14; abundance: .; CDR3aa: CASSLDRGLQGYTF; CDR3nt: TGTGCCAGCAGCTTGGACAGGGGGCTACAGGGCTACACCTTC
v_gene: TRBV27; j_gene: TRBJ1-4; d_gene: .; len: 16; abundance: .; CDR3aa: CASSLRLRRGNEKLFF; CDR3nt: TGTGCCAGCAGTTTACGATTGAGGAGGGGGAATGAAAAACTGTTTTTT
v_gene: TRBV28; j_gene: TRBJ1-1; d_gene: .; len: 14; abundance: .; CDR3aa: CASSPGGGYTEAFF; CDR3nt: TGTGCCAGCAGTCCGGGGGGCGGGTACACTGAAGCTTTCTTT
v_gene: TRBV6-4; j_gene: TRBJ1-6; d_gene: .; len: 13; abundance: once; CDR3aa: CASSEASNSPLHF; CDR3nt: TGTGCCAGCAGTGAAGCGTCTAATTCACCCCTCCACTTT
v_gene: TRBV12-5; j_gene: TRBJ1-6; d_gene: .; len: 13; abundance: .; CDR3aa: CASGLGGFSPLHF; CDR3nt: TGTGCTAGTGGTTTGGGAGGGTTTTCACCCCTCCACTTT
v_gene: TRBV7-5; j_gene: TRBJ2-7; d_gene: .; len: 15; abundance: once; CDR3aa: CASSQLAGGPYEQYF; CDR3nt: TGTGCCAGCAGCCAATTAGCGGGAGGGCCCTACGAGCAGTACTTC
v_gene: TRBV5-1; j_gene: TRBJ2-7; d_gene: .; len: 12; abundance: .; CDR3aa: CASSWGSGEQYF; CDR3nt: TGCGCCAGCAGCTGGGGATCAGGCGAGCAGTACTTC
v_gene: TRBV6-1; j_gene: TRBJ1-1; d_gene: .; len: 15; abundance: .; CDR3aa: CASRRQGLGNTEAFF; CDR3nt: TGTGCCAGCAGGAGGCAGGGACTGGGAAACACTGAAGCTTTCTTT
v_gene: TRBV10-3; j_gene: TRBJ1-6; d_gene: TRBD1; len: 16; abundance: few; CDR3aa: CAISESLTGANSPLHF; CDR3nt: TGTGCCATCAGTGAGTCGCTGACAGGGGCTAATTCACCCCTCCACTTT
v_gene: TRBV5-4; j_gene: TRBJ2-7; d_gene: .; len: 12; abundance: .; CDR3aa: CASSLDGYEQYF; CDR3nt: TGTGCCAGCAGCTTGGACGGCTACGAGCAGTACTTC
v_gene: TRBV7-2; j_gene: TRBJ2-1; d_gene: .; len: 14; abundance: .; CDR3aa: CASSLPILVGEQFF; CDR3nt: TGTGCCAGCAGCTTACCCATTCTAGTTGGTGAGCAGTTCTTC
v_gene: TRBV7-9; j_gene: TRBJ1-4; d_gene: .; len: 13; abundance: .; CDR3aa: CASSPPKREKLFF; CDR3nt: TGTGCCAGCAGCCCCCCAAAAAGAGAAAAACTGTTTTTT
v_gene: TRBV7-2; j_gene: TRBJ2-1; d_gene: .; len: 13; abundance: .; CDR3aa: CASSFYAGNEQFF; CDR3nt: TGTGCCAGCAGCTTTTATGCGGGCAATGAGCAGTTCTTC
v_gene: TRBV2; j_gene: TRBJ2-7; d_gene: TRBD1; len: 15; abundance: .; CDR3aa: CASSHPGQAYYEQYF; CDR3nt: TGTGCCAGCAGTCACCCGGGACAGGCTTACTACGAGCAGTACTTC
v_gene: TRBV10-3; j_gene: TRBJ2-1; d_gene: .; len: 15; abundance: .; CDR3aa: CAIGGAGLKYNEQFF; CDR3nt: TGTGCCATCGGAGGCGCCGGGTTGAAATACAATGAGCAGTTCTTC
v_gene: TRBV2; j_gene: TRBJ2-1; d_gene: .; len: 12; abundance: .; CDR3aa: CASDRAGFQQFF; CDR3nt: TGTGCCAGCGATCGAGCCGGGTTTCAGCAGTTCTTC
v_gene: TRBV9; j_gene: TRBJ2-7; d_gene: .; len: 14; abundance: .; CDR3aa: CASSIRGFPGEQYF; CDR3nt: TGTGCCAGCAGCATCCGGGGGTTCCCGGGCGAGCAGTACTTC
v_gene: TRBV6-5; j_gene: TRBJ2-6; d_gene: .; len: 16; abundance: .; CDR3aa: CASSYSLSSGANVLTF; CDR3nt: TGTGCCAGCAGTTACTCGTTGAGCTCTGGGGCCAACGTCCTGACTTTC
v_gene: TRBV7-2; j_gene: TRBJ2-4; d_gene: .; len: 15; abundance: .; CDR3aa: CASSTGFFSKNIQYF; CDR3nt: TGTGCCAGCAGTACAGGGTTTTTTTCCAAAAACATTCAGTACTTC
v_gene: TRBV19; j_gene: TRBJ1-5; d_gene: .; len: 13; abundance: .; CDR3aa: CASSTIADQPQHF; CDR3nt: TGTGCCAGTAGCACCATAGCGGATCAGCCCCAGCATTTT
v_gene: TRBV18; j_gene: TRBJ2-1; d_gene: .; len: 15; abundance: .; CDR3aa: CASSRAGVGYNEQFF; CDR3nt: TGTGCCAGCTCTCGGGCAGGGGTCGGGTACAATGAGCAGTTCTTC
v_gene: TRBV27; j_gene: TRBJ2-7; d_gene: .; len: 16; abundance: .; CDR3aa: CASSYDGTRGSYEQYF; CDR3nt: TGTGCCAGCAGTTATGACGGGACAAGGGGCTCCTACGAGCAGTACTTC
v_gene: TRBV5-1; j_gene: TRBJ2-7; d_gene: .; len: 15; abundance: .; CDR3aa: CASSGGRFPSYEQYF; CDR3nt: TGCGCCAGCAGCGGAGGGCGATTTCCATCCTACGAGCAGTACTTC
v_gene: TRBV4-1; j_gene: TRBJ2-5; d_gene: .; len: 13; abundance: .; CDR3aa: CASSPAVGETQYF; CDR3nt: TGCGCCAGCAGCCCGGCTGTTGGGGAGACCCAGTACTTC
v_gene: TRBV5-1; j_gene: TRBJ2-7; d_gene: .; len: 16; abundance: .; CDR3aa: CASGFTGGTGSYEQYF; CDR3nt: TGCGCCAGCGGATTTACCGGCGGGACTGGGTCCTACGAGCAGTACTTC
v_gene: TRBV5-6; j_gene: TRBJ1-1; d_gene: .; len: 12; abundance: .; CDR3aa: CASSFTGAEAFF; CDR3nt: TGTGCCAGCAGCTTTACCGGGGCTGAAGCTTTCTTT
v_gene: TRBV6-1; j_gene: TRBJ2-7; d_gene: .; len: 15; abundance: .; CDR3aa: CASSDHTGFSYEQYF; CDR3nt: TGTGCCAGCAGTGATCACACGGGATTCTCCTACGAGCAGTACTTC
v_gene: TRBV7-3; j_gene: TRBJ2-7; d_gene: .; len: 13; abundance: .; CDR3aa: CASSLTLGGQQYF; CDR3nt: TGTGCCAGCAGCTTAACGCTCGGGGGCCAGCAGTACTTC
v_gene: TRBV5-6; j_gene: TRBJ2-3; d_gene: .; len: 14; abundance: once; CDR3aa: CASSRWGTADTQYF; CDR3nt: TGTGCCAGCAGCAGGTGGGGGACCGCAGATACGCAGTATTTT